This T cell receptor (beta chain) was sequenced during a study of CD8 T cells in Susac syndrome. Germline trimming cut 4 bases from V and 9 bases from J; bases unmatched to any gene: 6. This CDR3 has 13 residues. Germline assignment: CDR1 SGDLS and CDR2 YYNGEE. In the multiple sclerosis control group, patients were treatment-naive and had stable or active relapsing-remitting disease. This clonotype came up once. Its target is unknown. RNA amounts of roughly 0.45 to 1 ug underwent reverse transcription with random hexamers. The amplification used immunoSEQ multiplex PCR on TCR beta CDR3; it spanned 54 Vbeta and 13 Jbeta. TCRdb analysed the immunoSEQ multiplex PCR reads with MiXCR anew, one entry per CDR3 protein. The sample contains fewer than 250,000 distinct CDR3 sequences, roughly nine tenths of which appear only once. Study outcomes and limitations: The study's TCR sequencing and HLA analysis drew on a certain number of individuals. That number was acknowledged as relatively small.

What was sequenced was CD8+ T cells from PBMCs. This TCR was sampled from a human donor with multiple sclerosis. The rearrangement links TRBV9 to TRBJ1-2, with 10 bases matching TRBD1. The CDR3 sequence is CASSLDRGSRYTF. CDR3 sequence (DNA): TGTGCCAGCAGCCTGGACAGGGGGAGCCGCTACACCTTC.